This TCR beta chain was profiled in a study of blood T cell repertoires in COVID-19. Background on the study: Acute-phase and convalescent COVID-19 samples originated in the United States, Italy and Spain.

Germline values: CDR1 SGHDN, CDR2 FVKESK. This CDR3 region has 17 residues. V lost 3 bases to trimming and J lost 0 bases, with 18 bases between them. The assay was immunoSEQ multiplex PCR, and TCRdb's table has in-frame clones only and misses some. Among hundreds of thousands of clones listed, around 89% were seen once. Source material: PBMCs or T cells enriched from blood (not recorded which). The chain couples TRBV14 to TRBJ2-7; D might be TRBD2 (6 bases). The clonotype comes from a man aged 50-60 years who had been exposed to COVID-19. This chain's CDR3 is CASSQGEVSLYSYEQYF. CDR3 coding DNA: TGTGCCAGCAGCCAGGGGGAGGTTAGTCTGTACTCCTACGAGCAGTACTTC.